Listed below are T cell receptor beta chains from one sample, sequenced in a study of blood T cell repertoires in COVID-19. TCRdb's table, derived via immunoSEQ multiplex PCR, lists solely in-frame clones and lacks some. The table lists about 88,000 clones, about 90% of them singletons, with 6.5% to 8.5% in the top ten. Specimen: peripheral blood. These receptors were obtained from a man aged 18 to 29 with COVID-19, enrolled during active disease. Both conserved end residues are part of each CDR3. The order of the fields is clone size, D gene, J gene, V gene, CDR3 DNA, CDR3 protein. The D gene is left open where the match is weak. Clone sizes are given selectively: once, few, many, or a class where the clone is expanded.

NA,NA,TRBJ2-2,TRBV10-3,TGTGCCATAGCCACAGTTTCGAACACCGGGGAGCTGTTTTTT,CAIATVSNTGELFF
NA,TRBD2,TRBJ2-1,TRBV4-1,TGCGCCAGCAGCCATCTGCCGGGACTAGGATACAGCCGCTCCTACAATGAGCAGTTCTTC,CASSHLPGLGYSRSYNEQFF
few,TRBD1,TRBJ1-5,TRBV6-5,TGTGCCAGCAGTTACTCGGAGGACAGGAATCAGCCCCAGCATTTT,CASSYSEDRNQPQHF
NA,TRBD2,TRBJ2-7,TRBV6-4,TGTGCCAGCAGTTTCCACACTAGCGGGAGGTACGAGCAGTACTTC,CASSFHTSGRYEQYF
NA,TRBD1,TRBJ2-7,TRBV25-1,TGTGCCAGCAGTGAATGGACAGGGAAGGACGAGCAGTACTTC,CASSEWTGKDEQYF
NA,NA,TRBJ1-3,TRBV7-2,TGTGCCAGCAGCCCCAACCCACAGAAGACTGGAAACACCATATATTTT,CASSPNPQKTGNTIYF
NA,NA,TRBJ1-2,TRBV9,TGTGCCAGCAGCGTAGGCCGGGACATCAGGGACGGCTACACCTTC,CASSVGRDIRDGYTF
NA,NA,TRBJ2-7,TRBV29-1,TGCAGCGTTGAAGCAGGGTTCGGCTACGAGCAGTACTTC,CSVEAGFGYEQYF
NA,NA,TRBJ2-3,TRBV7-9,TGTGCCACCGGACAGAAGAGCACAGATACGCAGTATTTT,CATGQKSTDTQYF
NA,NA,TRBJ1-1,TRBV7-3,TGTGCCAGCAGCTTAGGTCCAGGGAACACTGAAGCTTTCTTT,CASSLGPGNTEAFF
NA,TRBD1,TRBJ1-2,TRBV12-3/TRBV12-4,TGTGCCAGCAGTAAAGGACAGGGGGATGGCTACACCTTC,CASSKGQGDGYTF
NA,NA,TRBJ2-5,TRBV19,TGTGCGCTCCTGTCTTCAGGGGTATACAGAGAGACCCAGTACTTC,CALLSSGVYRETQYF
NA,TRBD1,TRBJ2-2,TRBV5-6,TGTGCCAGCACCACGGACAGGTTGAACACCGGGGAGCTGTTTTTT,CASTTDRLNTGELFF
NA,TRBD1,TRBJ1-2,TRBV7-9,TGTGCCAGCAGCGGTAGCCGGGACAGGATCGACTATGGCTACACCTTC,CASSGSRDRIDYGYTF
few,TRBD1,TRBJ2-3,TRBV4-2,TGTGCCAGCAGCCAAGGGGGACAGGGCACAGATACGCAGTATTTT,CASSQGGQGTDTQYF
NA,TRBD1,TRBJ2-1,TRBV19,TGTGCCAGTAGTGGGGACAGGGCGATGAATGAGCAGTTCTTC,CASSGDRAMNEQFF
NA,TRBD2,TRBJ2-1,TRBV6-7,TGTGCCAGCAGTCCTAGCGGGACGGTAAATGAGCAGTTCTTC,CASSPSGTVNEQFF
few,NA,TRBJ2-7,TRBV5-6,TGTGCCAGCAGCGCGCTACAGGGTGTCTTCTCCTACGAGCAGTACTTC,CASSALQGVFSYEQYF
NA,NA,TRBJ1-1,TRBV6-6,TGTGCCAGCAGTTCCCTGGGCTGGAACACTGAAGCTTTCTTT,CASSSLGWNTEAFF
NA,NA,TRBJ1-5,TRBV9,TGTGCCAGCTCGGCGGGCCCGCTAAGCAATCAGCCCCAGCATTTT,CASSAGPLSNQPQHF
NA,NA,TRBJ2-5,TRBV18,TGTGCCAGCTCACCCGGACAGCAAGAGACCCAGTACTTC,CASSPGQQETQYF
NA,TRBD2,TRBJ2-5,TRBV4-3,TGCGCCAGCAGCGCACGGACTAGCGGACAAGAGACCCAGTACTTC,CASSARTSGQETQYF
once,NA,TRBJ2-2,TRBV11-2,TGTGCCAGCAGCCCCCGGTCAGGGGCGTACACCGGGGAGCTGTTTTTT,CASSPRSGAYTGELFF
NA,TRBD1,TRBJ1-2,TRBV5-4,TGTGCCAGCAGCCTACAGGGGGTCAGCTATGGCTACACCTTC,CASSLQGVSYGYTF
NA,NA,TRBJ2-4,TRBV6-2/TRBV6-3,TGTGCCAGCAGCTGGACTGCAGGAGCCAAAAACATTCAGTACTTC,CASSWTAGAKNIQYF
NA,NA,TRBJ1-1,TRBV28,TGTGCCAGCAGTTTACCCCGCGGCAGCGGCAATACTGAAGCTTTCTTT,CASSLPRGSGNTEAFF
NA,NA,TRBJ2-3,TRBV5-5,TGTGCCAGCAGCTTGGATGGCAGTAAGACAGATACGCAGTATTTT,CASSLDGSKTDTQYF
NA,NA,TRBJ1-2,TRBV3-1/TRBV3-2,TGTGCCAGCAGTCAAACTGACGGGGACTGGGGCTACACCTTC,CASSQTDGDWGYTF
NA,NA,TRBJ1-1,TRBV12-3/TRBV12-4,TGTGCCAGCAGTCTACAGGGACGAGCTTTCTTT,CASSLQGRAFF
NA,NA,TRBJ2-7,TRBV5-5,TGTGCCAGCAGCCTCGCTGTCACAGGGCTCGAGCAGTACTTC,CASSLAVTGLEQYF
few,NA,TRBJ1-3,TRBV5-1,TGCGCCAGCAGCTTGGCGGGCGGACTCAGCTCTGGAAACACCATATATTTT,CASSLAGGLSSGNTIYF
NA,NA,TRBJ1-6,TRBV7-9,TGTGCCAGCAGCTTAGGGGAGGAACTCCACTTT,CASSLGEELHF
NA,NA,TRBJ2-7,TRBV5-1,TGCGCCAGCAGCTGGGGGACTTACACCTACGAGCAGTACTTC,CASSWGTYTYEQYF
once,NA,TRBJ2-7,TRBV29-1,TGCAGCGTTGAGGGACTCGCAGCTCCCTACGAGCAGTACTTC,CSVEGLAAPYEQYF
NA,NA,TRBJ2-1,TRBV7-9,TGTGCCAGCAGCCCCCCCGAGAGCAACGGTAATGAGCAGTTCTTC,CASSPPESNGNEQFF
NA,NA,TRBJ2-4,TRBV19,TGTGCCTCCGGGGGTCAGAAAAACATTCAGTACTTC,CASGGQKNIQYF
NA,NA,TRBJ1-3,TRBV4-2,TGTGCCAGCAGCCAAGCGCTGCGACACTCTGGAAACACCATATATTTT,CASSQALRHSGNTIYF